A single sample gave rise to the 23 T cell receptor beta chains below, sequenced in a study of blood T cell repertoires in COVID-19. Clones were read by immunoSEQ multiplex PCR, and TCRdb kept only the in-frame ones, dropping some. Of more than 250,000 clones listed, roughly 87% were seen once; the top ten hold 0.7%. Sequencing was done on a sample of peripheral blood. The receptor set was obtained from a human donor in a cohort sampled during active COVID-19.

The sample holds a few counts of this clone. This chain joins TRBV5-1 and TRBJ1-1; no clear D. This CDR3 contains 12 residues. The germline gives CDR1 SGHRS, CDR2 YFSETQ. Between the trimmed V and J ends, which lost 1 base and 7 bases, there was a span of 8 bases. This CDR3 reads CASSLRSDEAFF. The DNA for the CDR3 is TGCGCCAGCAGCTTGCGATCAGATGAAGCTTTCTTT.

The chain combines TRBV5-5 with TRBJ2-1, with 8 bases fitting TRBD2. There are 14 residues in the CDR3. Losses at the gene ends were 0 bases for V and 5 bases for J; bases not matched to a gene: 1. The V gene's germline CDR1 is SGHKS and CDR2 YYEKEE (reference sequence). The CDR3 loop reads CASSLEAGDNEQFF. DNA for the CDR3: TGTGCCAGCAGCTTGGAAGCGGGGGACAATGAGCAGTTCTTC.

The J gene is TRBJ2-7, the V gene TRBV30; D uncertain. This CDR3 contains 12 residues. Germline values: CDR1 GTSNPN, CDR2 SVGIG (reference sequence). Trimming shortened V by 1 base and J by 4 bases, and 8 bases separated the two germline ends. This chain's CDR3 is CAWSDTNYEQYF. CDR3 sequence (DNA): TGTGCCTGGAGTGACACCAATTACGAGCAGTACTTC.

This chain joins TRBV3-1 (or the pseudogene TRBV3-2) and TRBJ1-2, with TRBD1 matching over 12 bases. The CDR3 sequence is 18 residues long. From germline, CDR1 is LGHDT and CDR2 YNNKEL (reference sequence). The trim removed 1 base at V and 5 bases at J, leaving 11 bases unmatched. The CDR3 spells CASSQGQVGTGGMYGYTF. In nucleotides, the CDR3 is TGTGCCAGCAGCCAAGGTCAGGTGGGGACAGGGGGCATGTATGGCTACACCTTC.

CDR3 protein: CASSMVAFNQPQHF. The CDR3 nucleotides are TGTGCCAGTAGTATGGTAGCCTTCAATCAGCCCCAGCATTTT. The rearrangement uses TRBV19 and TRBJ1-5; D is unresolved. The ends were cut back, 3 bases at V and 3 bases at J, with 9 bases in the middle. From germline, CDR1 is LNHDA and CDR2 SQIVND (reference sequence). The CDR3 loop spans 14 amino acids.

The chain employs TRBV28 and TRBJ1-5, with D possibly matching TRBD1 (5 bases). Trimming removed 8 bases from V and 11 bases from J, with 25 bases in between. This CDR3 has 15 residues. Germline CDR1 and CDR2: MDHEN and SYDVKM. CDR3 sequence (DNA): TGTGCCAGCGCTCCGCCCGGGGGAATGGAAGGGTCCCAGCATTTT. This sequence encodes CASAPPGGMEGSQHF.

DNA for the CDR3: TGTGCCACCAGCAGAGATTTGGCTTCCTTCTCCTACGAGCAGTACTTC. Encoded protein: CATSRDLASFSYEQYF. The V call is TRBV15, the J call TRBJ2-7, with D unresolved. This CDR3 has 16 amino acids. With 0 bases removed from V and 0 bases from J, the gap between germline ends came to 12 bases. The germline V gene encodes CDR1 LNHNV and CDR2 YYDKDF (reference sequence).

The chain has TRBV5-5 and TRBJ2-7; 7 bases line up with TRBD2. The CDR3 runs 14 residues. Per germline, CDR1 SGHKS and CDR2 YYEKEE (reference sequence). The J segment lost 3 bases and the V segment lost 4 bases, leaving 7 bases of the junction unmatched. The CDR3 sequence is CASSPGGGVYEQYF. CDR3 bases: TGTGCCAGCAGCCCCGGGGGAGGGGTCTACGAGCAGTACTTC.

V gene TRBV28 combines with J gene TRBJ1-6; D gene unclear. Looked up from germline, CDR1 is MDHEN and CDR2 is SYDVKM. The V and J ends lost 3 bases and 0 bases respectively, with 9 bases between them. The CDR3 contains 16 residues. The CDR3 loop is CASSFPLSSYNSPLHF. The CDR3 nucleotides read TGTGCCAGCAGTTTTCCCTTGAGCTCCTATAATTCACCCCTCCACTTT. The variable domain in full, with the rest retrieved from reference TRBV28 and TRBJ1-6, is DVKVTQSSRYLVKRTGEKVFLECVQDMDHENMFWYRQDPGLGLRLIYFSYDVKMKEKGDIPEGYSVSREKKERFSLILESASTNQTSMYLCASSFPLSSYNSPLHFGNGTRLTVT.

J is TRBJ2-7 and V is TRBV11-3, with D possibly TRBD1 on 6 matching bases. Trimming stripped 5 bases from V and 5 bases from J, with 16 bases between. This CDR3 has 14 amino acids. Germline-derived CDR1 and CDR2 are SGHNT and YENEEA. DNA for the CDR3: TGTGCCAGCAGCGCCGGACAGCCTTGGGACGAGCAGTACTTC. Encoded protein: CASSAGQPWDEQYF. Combining the CDR3 with reference TRBV11-3 and TRBJ2-7 gives the whole variable domain EAGVVQSPRYKIIEKKQPVAFWCNPISGHNTLYWYLQNLGQGPELLIRYENEEAVDDSQLPKDRFSAERLKGVDSTLKIQPAELGDSAVYLCASSAGQPWDEQYFGPGTRLTVT.

The chain combines TRBV6-5 with TRBJ1-2; 8 bases are a match to TRBD1. The CDR3 spans 13 residues. Trimming took 4 bases from V and 3 from J; bases not matched to a gene: 1. Germline CDR1 and CDR2: MNHEY and SVGAGI. The CDR3 sequence: CASSSTGDYGYTF. The DNA for the CDR3 is TGTGCCAGCAGTTCGACAGGGGACTATGGCTACACCTTC.

The chain recombines TRBV15 with TRBJ2-7; 8 bases match TRBD1. V gave up 3 bases and J gave up 6 bases; unmatched junction bases: 7. This CDR3 has 14 amino acids. Germline V gene data show CDR1 as LNHNV and CDR2 as YYDKDF (reference sequence). CDR3 nucleotide sequence: TGTGCCACCAGCAGTATACAGGGGACAGGCGAGCAGTACTTC. Protein: CATSSIQGTGEQYF.

The chain uses TRBV6-2 or TRBV6-3 and TRBJ2-1; 7 bases are a match to TRBD1. The V and J ends lost 2 bases and 5 bases, in that order; junction bases with no gene match: 18. The CDR3 contains 19 residues. Germline V gene sequence: CDR1 MNHEY, CDR2 SVGEGT. CDR3 residues: CASSYTTGQILRPDNEQFF. The CDR3 DNA follows: TGTGCCAGCAGTTACACCACGGGACAGATTTTAAGACCCGACAATGAGCAGTTCTTC.

The rearrangement uses TRBV4-1 and TRBJ2-1, with TRBD1 matching over 8 bases. The V and J ends lost 3 bases and 7 bases, in that order; junction bases with no gene match: 8. Germline-derived CDR1 and CDR2 are MGHRA and YSYEKL. The CDR3 runs to 15 residues. The CDR3 DNA is TGCGCCAGCAGCCACCGACAGGGGCGCCAAAATGAGCAGTTCTTC. This sequence encodes CASSHRQGRQNEQFF.

The chain recombines TRBV4-1 with TRBJ2-3; 10 nucleotides agree with TRBD2. V shed 3 bases and J 1 base; nucleotides not matched to a gene: 1. The germline V gene has CDR1 MGHRA and CDR2 YSYEKL. The length of the CDR3 is 15 residues. This CDR3 is CASSQLAGGTDTQYF. In nucleotides, the CDR3 is TGCGCCAGCAGCCAGCTAGCGGGGGGCACAGATACGCAGTATTTT.

This clone was found once. The V and J genes are TRBV3-1 (or the pseudogene TRBV3-2) and TRBJ2-5, with a possible D match to TRBD2 (6 bases). The V gene's germline CDR1 is LGHDT and CDR2 YNNKEL (reference sequence). This CDR3 spans 16 amino acids. V was shortened by 2 bases and J by 5 bases, with 18 bases between the two germline ends. CDR3 bases: TGTGCCAGCAGCCAAACCTCTCCGGGACTGAGGGAGACCCAGTACTTC. This sequence encodes CASSQTSPGLRETQYF.

The chain couples TRBV6-5 to TRBJ2-6; unclear D gene. Trimming left V 6 bases short and J 0 bases short, with 9 bases between. Germline values: CDR1 MNHEY, CDR2 SVGAGI. The CDR3 covers 15 residues. DNA of the CDR3: TGTGCCAGCAGCCTTAGAAGCTCTGGGGCCAACGTCCTGACTTTC. This codes for CASSLRSSGANVLTF.

This clone was observed a single time. This chain joins TRBV7-9 and TRBJ2-3; TRBD2 matches at 7 bases. The V gene end was trimmed by 1 base and the J gene end by 6 bases; junction bases not matched to a gene: 10. Germline V gene lookup returns CDR1 SEHNR and CDR2 FQNEAQ (reference sequence). This CDR3 has 16 amino acids. The CDR3 DNA is TGTGCCAGCAGCTTAGGGGAGCGGGGCTCGGTGGATACGCAGTATTTT. This translates into CASSLGERGSVDTQYF.

The chain employs TRBV6-2 or TRBV6-3 and TRBJ2-7, with D possibly TRBD1 on 6 matching bases. V was cut by 5 bases and J by 4 bases, with 18 bases left in between. The CDR3 is 15 residues long. Germline-derived CDR1 and CDR2 are MNHEY and SVGEGT. CDR3 region: CASSHPGHRNYEQYF. The CDR3 nucleotides are TGTGCCAGCAGTCACCCGGGACATAGAAATTACGAGCAGTACTTC.

The J gene is TRBJ2-3, the V gene TRBV7-8, with a tentative D call TRBD1 (6 bases). The CDR3 runs to 19 residues. Germline assignment: CDR1 SGHVS and CDR2 FQNEAQ. V dropped 4 bases and J dropped 2 bases, with 25 bases sitting between them. The CDR3 DNA reads as TGTGCCAGCAGCTCCCCTACCCACTCCGGGACACGTTACACAGATACGCAGTATTTT. Translating gives CASSSPTHSGTRYTDTQYF.

V gene TRBV9 combines with J gene TRBJ1-2, with 9 bases fitting TRBD1. J gave up 5 bases and V 4 bases, and 6 bases lay outside the gene matches. CDR3 size: 14 residues. Per the germline V gene, CDR1 is SGDLS and CDR2 is YYNGEE. The CDR3: CASSPGTGRYGYTF. The CDR3 DNA sequence: TGTGCCAGCAGCCCCGGGACAGGGCGATATGGCTACACCTTC.

V is TRBV6-5 and J is TRBJ1-1, with a weak D call TRBD1 (6 bases). The CDR3 sequence is 15 residues long. Trimming shortened V by 6 bases and J by 3 bases, and 17 bases separated the two germline ends. Germline V gene lookup returns CDR1 MNHEY and CDR2 SVGAGI. The DNA of the CDR3 is TGTGCCAGCAGCTTCCCGGGGGGGCGGCACACTGAAGCTTTCTTT. As protein: CASSFPGGRHTEAFF.

V gene TRBV7-2 combines with J gene TRBJ2-1; 7 nucleotides agree with TRBD2. The CDR3 consists of 15 residues. Germline values: CDR1 SGHTA, CDR2 FQGNSA. V was clipped by 5 bases and J by 4 bases; unmatched bases: 8. The CDR3 is CASSLLAERYNEQFF. CDR3 nucleotides: TGTGCCAGCAGCCTTCTAGCGGAGAGATACAATGAGCAGTTCTTC.